The 2 T cell receptor beta chains reported below all come from one sample, sequenced in a study of regulatory T cells in long-lasting Graves disease (TCRdb year 2021). The label giving this sample's time point can be read as: newly diagnosed GD, antithyroid drugs for less than 3 months. For both TCR sequencing and RNA sequencing, RNA was extracted from PBMCs in TRIzol. Library creation used multiplex PCR. Reads for this sample came from an Illumina HiSeq 4000. To build TCR beta libraries, CDR3 regions were amplified by Arm-PCR using iRepertoire HTBI primers. TCRdb reprocessing: public reads trimmed at Q25 with fastp, clones called with MiXCR, in-frame beta chains kept. For every CDR3 protein sequence, its rows merge into one entry that carries the most common genes and DNA. The sample records around 450,000 distinct CDR3 sequences, around 15% of which are singletons. 9% to 15% of the sample comes from the top ten.

This same sample was also taken into another study, of T cells in Graves' hyperthyroidism and ophthalmopathy.

Sequencing was performed on peripheral blood mononuclear cells (PBMCs), taken at new diagnosis, from a patient treated with antithyroid drugs. These receptor sequences come from a man between 35 and 55 years old with Graves disease. Donor details come from another sample of the same person, matched by shared clones.

This clonotype was picked up many times. The chain carries TRBV20-1 and TRBJ1-5; weak D call: TRBD1 (6 bases). Germline V gene sequence: CDR1 DFQATT, CDR2 SNEGSKA (reference sequence). The CDR3 runs to 14 residues. V lost 3 bases and J 10 bases, leaving 19 bases between the germline ends. CDR3 region: CSARDSTAISPQHF. The CDR3 DNA follows: TGCAGTGCTAGGGACAGTACCGCAATCAGCCCCCAGCATTTT.

This clonotype has at least ten counts. This chain links TRBV6-1 with TRBJ2-3; the D is unclear. V lost 6 bases and J 4 bases, leaving 17 bases between the germline ends. This CDR3 is 15 amino acids long. Germline V gene lookup returns CDR1 MNHNS and CDR2 SASEGT. In nucleotides, the CDR3 is TGTGCCAGCAGGCGCGTTTCTTCCGGGTCAGATACGCAGTATTTT. Its protein is CASRRVSSGSDTQYF.